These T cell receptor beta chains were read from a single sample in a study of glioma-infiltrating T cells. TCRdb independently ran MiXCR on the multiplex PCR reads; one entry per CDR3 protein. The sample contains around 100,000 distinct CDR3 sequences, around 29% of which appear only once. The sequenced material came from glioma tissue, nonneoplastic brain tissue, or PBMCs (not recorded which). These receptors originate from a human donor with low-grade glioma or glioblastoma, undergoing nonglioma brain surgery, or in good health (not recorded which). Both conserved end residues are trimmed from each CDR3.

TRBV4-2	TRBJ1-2	ASSQDRDTYGYT
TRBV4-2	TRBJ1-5	ASSQDISQGGWQPQH
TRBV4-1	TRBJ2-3	ASSQGELAGGNTQY
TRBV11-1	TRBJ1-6	ASSLPGTRALH
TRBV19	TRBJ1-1	ASSEGALNTEAF
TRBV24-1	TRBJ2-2	ATSDLAGDRDTGELF
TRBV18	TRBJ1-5	ASSLALDSLNQPQH
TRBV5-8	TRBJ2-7	ASSPWARANYEQY
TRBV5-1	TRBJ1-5	ASSPGVSNQPQH
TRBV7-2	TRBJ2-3	ASSLAPQGRTDTQY
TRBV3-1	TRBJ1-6	ASSQLTGDNSPLH
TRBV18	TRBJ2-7	ASSRGDYNEQY
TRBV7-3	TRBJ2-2	ASSLTPTSAGELF
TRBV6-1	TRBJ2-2	ASNRDRGTGELF
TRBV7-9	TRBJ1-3	ASSSGAGGNTIY
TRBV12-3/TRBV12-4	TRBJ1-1	ASASDMRGNTEAF
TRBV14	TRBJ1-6	ASRAEPASISPLH
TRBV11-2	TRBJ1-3	ASSLVGNTIY
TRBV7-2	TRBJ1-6	ASSLEGTKNSPLH
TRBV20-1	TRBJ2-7	SASSSGGDRQY
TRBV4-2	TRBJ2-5	ASSQDRMRGWETQY
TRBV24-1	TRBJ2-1	ATSEPDRGPRNEQF
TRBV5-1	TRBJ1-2	ASSSTGSPNYGYT
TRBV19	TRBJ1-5	ASGDVSEDQPQH
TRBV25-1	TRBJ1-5	ASSPGWAQH
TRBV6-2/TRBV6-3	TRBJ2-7	ASSSVSSYEQY
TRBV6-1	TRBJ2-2	ASYSGGTGELF
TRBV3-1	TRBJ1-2	ASSPTGYGYT
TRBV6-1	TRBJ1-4	ASREGTNEKLF
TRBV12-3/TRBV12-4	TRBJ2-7	ASSLDVGVNYEQY
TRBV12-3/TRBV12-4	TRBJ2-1	ASSITLAGKTWEQF
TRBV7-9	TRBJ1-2	ASSPGDGNLRGYT